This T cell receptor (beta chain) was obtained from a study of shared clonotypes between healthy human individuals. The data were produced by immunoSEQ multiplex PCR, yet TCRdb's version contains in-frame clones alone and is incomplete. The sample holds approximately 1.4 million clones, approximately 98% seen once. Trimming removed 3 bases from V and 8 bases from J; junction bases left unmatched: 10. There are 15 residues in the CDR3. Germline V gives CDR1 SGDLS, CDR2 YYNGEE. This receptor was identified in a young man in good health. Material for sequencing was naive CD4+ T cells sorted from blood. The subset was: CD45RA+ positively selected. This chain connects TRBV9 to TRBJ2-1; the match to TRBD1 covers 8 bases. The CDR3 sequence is CASSATGTGLYEQFF. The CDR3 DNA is TGTGCCAGCAGCGCCACCGGGACAGGCCTCTATGAGCAGTTCTTC. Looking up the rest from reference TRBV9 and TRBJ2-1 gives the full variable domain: DSGVTQTPKHLITATGQRVTLRCSPRSGDLSVYWYQQSLDQGLQFLIQYYNGEERAKGNILERFSAQQFPDLHSELNLSSLELGDSALYFCASSATGTGLYEQFFGPGTRLTVL.